These 18 T cell receptor beta chains were all obtained from the same sample, sequenced in a study of shared clonotypes between healthy human individuals. The repertoire was sequenced with immunoSEQ multiplex PCR; TCRdb's copy has only in-frame clones and lacks some. The sample includes roughly 2.5 million clones, just over 90% of them seen just once. The sequencing sample was made of naive CD4+ T cells sorted from blood. Subset meaning: CD45RA+ positively selected. All receptors derive from a man aged 18 to 29 in good health.

The gene calls are TRBV4-1 and TRBJ1-2; 7 bases align to TRBD1. CDR3 length equals 16 residues. Germline V gene data show CDR1 as MGHRA and CDR2 as YSYEKL. J lost 7 bases, V lost 1 base, and 12 bases had no gene match. The CDR3 spells CASSQGTGQRGLGYTF. CDR3 nucleotides: TGCGCCAGCAGCCAAGGGACAGGCCAAAGAGGCCTTGGCTACACCTTC.

V usage is TRBV27 and J usage is TRBJ1-5; D not resolved. Between the trimmed V and J ends, which lost 2 bases and 2 bases, there was a span of 13 bases. The CDR3 length is 16 residues. Germline V CDR1 and CDR2: MNHEY, SMNVEV (reference sequence). The chain's CDR3 is CASSLIGMGGNQPQHF. The CDR3 nucleotides are TGTGCCAGCAGTTTAATCGGGATGGGCGGCAATCAGCCCCAGCATTTT.

The V and J genes are TRBV10-3 and TRBJ1-1, with D uncertain. V lost 6 bases to trimming and J lost 3 bases, with 14 bases between them. Looked up from germline, CDR1 is ENHRY and CDR2 is SYGVKD. The CDR3 runs 14 residues. The CDR3 nucleotides are TGTGCCATCAGCCCGGCCCCACGGGACACTGAAGCTTTCTTT. This gives the protein CAISPAPRDTEAFF.

This clone was observed once. The chain joins TRBV19 to TRBJ2-7, with D possibly being TRBD2 (6 bases). The germline V gene has CDR1 LNHDA and CDR2 SQIVND (reference sequence). Trimming took off 4 bases at V and 1 base at J, with 8 bases between the two ends. The CDR3 has 13 residues. The CDR3 sequence: CASSRGVSYEQYF. DNA of the CDR3: TGTGCCAGTAGTAGGGGGGTGTCCTACGAGCAGTACTTC.

The chain employs TRBV19 and TRBJ2-5; TRBD1 is a possible D gene (6 bases). V was cut by 4 bases and J by 6 bases, with 15 bases left in between. CDR1 and CDR2 from the germline V gene are LNHDA and SQIVND (reference sequence). The CDR3 length is 14 residues. The CDR3 loop reads CASSTRDTRKTQYF. The DNA for the CDR3 is TGTGCCAGTAGTACCCGGGACACCCGTAAGACCCAGTACTTC.

CDR3 amino acids: CASSPGQAAYEQYF. CDR3 coding DNA: TGTGCCAGCAGCCCCGGACAGGCTGCCTACGAGCAGTACTTC. The genes are TRBV7-9 and TRBJ2-7; 7 positions agree with TRBD1. With 5 bases clipped from V and 2 bases from J, the junction kept 6 bases outside the gene matches. The CDR3 spans 14 residues. Looked up from germline, CDR1 is SEHNR and CDR2 is FQNEAQ (reference sequence).

The V gene is TRBV27, the J gene TRBJ1-1; the D is unclear. The CDR3 is 13 residues long. V lost 6 bases to trimming and J lost 2 bases, with 10 bases between them. CDR1 MNHEY and CDR2 SMNVEV come from the germline V gene (reference sequence). In nucleotides, the CDR3 is TGTGCCAGCAGACTCACTCGAAACACTGAAGCTTTCTTT. This codes for CASRLTRNTEAFF.

V usage is TRBV29-1 and J usage is TRBJ2-3; maybe TRBD2 (5 bases). Germline V gene lookup returns CDR1 SQVTM and CDR2 ANQGSEA. V was shortened by 3 bases and J by 0 bases, with 13 bases between the two germline ends. The CDR3 is made up of 15 amino acids. CDR3 residues: CSVDPSRTSTDTQYF. The CDR3 region has the DNA TGCAGCGTTGACCCTAGCAGGACTAGCACAGATACGCAGTATTTT.

On this clone: The sample carries other DNA sequences with the same CDR3. This sequence joins TRBV2 and TRBJ1-1; D gene unclear. Trimming cost V 3 bases and J 2 bases, with 10 bases left between them. The CDR3 spans 14 residues. From germline, CDR1 is SNHLY and CDR2 FYNNEI. The CDR3 sequence: CASSEQAANTEAFF. The CDR3 DNA reads TGTGCCAGCAGTGAGCAGGCGGCAAACACTGAAGCTTTCTTT.

The genes are TRBV10-3 and TRBJ2-1; D gene uncertain. The length of the CDR3 is 13 residues. Germline lookup yields CDR1 ENHRY and CDR2 SYGVKD. V was trimmed by 8 bases and J by 8 bases, leaving 16 bases between them. CDR3 sequence reads: CAIRRAFTDEQFF. The DNA for the CDR3 is TGTGCCATCCGACGCGCGTTCACGGATGAGCAGTTCTTC.

The chain is built from TRBV5-6 and TRBJ1-5; D unclear. The germline V gene encodes CDR1 SGHDT and CDR2 YYEEEE. Trimming pared 3 bases from V and 0 bases from J, leaving 10 bases between. The CDR3 extends over 15 amino acids. CDR3 DNA sequence: TGTGCCAGCAGCTCAGCTCCGAATAGCAATCAGCCCCAGCATTTT. Encoded protein: CASSSAPNSNQPQHF.

The gene calls are TRBV6-1 and TRBJ2-7; TRBD2 might be the D (6 bases). The germline gives CDR1 MNHNS, CDR2 SASEGT. The CDR3 extends over 13 amino acids. V lost 5 bases to trimming and J lost 4 bases, with 12 bases between them. CDR3 DNA: TGTGCCAGCAGTCGAGGGAGGCAGTACGAGCAGTACTTC. Amino acid sequence: CASSRGRQYEQYF.

This clone has just one count. This chain connects TRBV19 to TRBJ1-2; 10 bases line up with TRBD1. Trimming at V came to 4 bases and at J to 6 bases, leaving 11 bases not matched to a gene. CDR1 is LNHDA and CDR2 is SQIVND in the germline V gene (reference sequence). CDR3 length equals 16 residues. The CDR3 loop reads CASSTAFRQGADGYTF. The CDR3 nucleotides are TGTGCCAGTAGTACCGCCTTTAGACAGGGGGCGGATGGCTACACCTTC.

V and J are TRBV7-2 and TRBJ1-1; no definite D call. V dropped 2 bases and J dropped 1 base, with 11 bases sitting between them. There are 15 residues in the CDR3. CDR1 and CDR2 from the germline V gene are SGHTA and FQGNSA. In DNA form, the CDR3 reads TGTGCCAGCAGCTTATTCGAACCACCGAACACTGAAGCTTTCTTT. This translates into CASSLFEPPNTEAFF.

The V and J genes are TRBV6-5 and TRBJ2-7; D is unclear. V lost 0 bases and J 3 bases, leaving 12 bases between the germline ends. The CDR3 spans 15 residues. The germline gives CDR1 MNHEY, CDR2 SVGAGI. This CDR3 reads CASSYSVWGIYEQYF. The CDR3 DNA sequence: TGTGCCAGCAGTTACTCGGTCTGGGGAATCTACGAGCAGTACTTC.

This clone occurred once. This CDR3 is also generated by other DNA sequences in the sample. The CDR3 region is CASSLDGNSNQPQHF. As DNA, the CDR3 is TGTGCCAGCAGCTTGGACGGAAATAGCAATCAGCCCCAGCATTTT. The chain couples TRBV5-5 to TRBJ1-5; D not resolved. This CDR3 contains 15 residues. The V end was cut by 0 bases, the J end by 0 bases, with 7 bases between. Germline V lookup: CDR1 SGHKS, CDR2 YYEKEE (reference sequence).

V usage is TRBV5-1 and J usage is TRBJ2-7; D gene unclear. Germline values: CDR1 SGHRS, CDR2 YFSETQ. This CDR3 is 13 amino acids long. V lost 6 bases, J lost 3 bases, and 13 bases lay in between. The CDR3 here is CASKRSLDYEQYF. The CDR3 DNA is TGCGCCAGCAAAAGGTCCCTAGACTACGAGCAGTACTTC.

The chain uses TRBV5-1 and TRBJ1-3, with D hard to call. V lost 3 bases, J lost 0 bases, and 10 bases lay in between. CDR3 length equals 15 residues. Germline V CDR1 and CDR2: SGHRS, YFSETQ. The CDR3 reads CASSWTGDSGNTIYF. The CDR3 DNA is TGCGCCAGCAGCTGGACGGGTGACTCTGGAAACACCATATATTTT.